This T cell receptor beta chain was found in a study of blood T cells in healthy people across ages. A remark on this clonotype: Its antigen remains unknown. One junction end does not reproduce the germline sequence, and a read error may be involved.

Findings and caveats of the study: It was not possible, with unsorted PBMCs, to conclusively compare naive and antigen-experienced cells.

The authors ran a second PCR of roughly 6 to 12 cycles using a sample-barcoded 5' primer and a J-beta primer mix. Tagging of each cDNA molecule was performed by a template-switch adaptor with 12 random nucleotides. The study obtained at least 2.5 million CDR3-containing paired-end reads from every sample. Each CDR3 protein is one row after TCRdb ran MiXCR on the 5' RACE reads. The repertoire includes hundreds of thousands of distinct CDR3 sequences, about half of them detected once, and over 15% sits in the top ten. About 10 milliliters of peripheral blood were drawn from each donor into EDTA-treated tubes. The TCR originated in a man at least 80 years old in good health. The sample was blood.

CDR3 protein: CASSVGTGGPETQYF. The CDR3 nucleotides are TGTGCCAGCAGTGTTGGGACAGGGGGCCCAGAGACGCAGTATTTT. The J gene is TRBJ2-3, the V gene TRBV2; 12 positions agree with TRBD1. Germline V gene data show CDR1 as SNHLY and CDR2 as FYNNEI. The CDR3 spans 15 residues.